Listed below are T cell receptor beta chains from one sample, sequenced in a study of monozygotic twins with cystic fibrosis. Sequenced by immunoSEQ multiplex PCR; TCRdb stores in-frame clones only, minus some. The sample holds around 23,000 clones, approximately 90% seen once. The source material was blood. The receptors stem from a girl aged 2-9 years with cystic fibrosis. Each CDR3 is given with its conserved first and last residue. A D gene is named only where the DNA matches it firmly. Not all rows give a size; the values are once, few, many and, for expanded clones, a class.

abundance,j_gene,v_gene,d_gene,CDR3aa,CDR3nt
.,TRBJ2-5,TRBV6-5,.,CASSDQGSARETQYF,TGTGCCAGCAGCGACCAGGGGTCTGCACGAGAGACCCAGTACTTC
.,TRBJ1-6,TRBV19,.,CASSLSTNSPLHF,TGTGCCAGTAGTTTGTCGACTAATTCACCCCTCCACTTT
.,TRBJ1-2,TRBV11-3,TRBD1,CASSTTGGGYTF,TGTGCCAGCAGCACGACAGGGGGCGGCTACACCTTC
.,TRBJ2-4,TRBV28,TRBD1,CASSLGPGTGGQNIQYF,TGTGCCAGCAGTTTGGGCCCCGGTACAGGGGGCCAAAACATTCAGTACTTC
once,TRBJ1-4,TRBV5-6,TRBD1,CASSYPTGSNEKLFF,TGTGCCAGCAGCTACCCGACAGGGTCTAATGAAAAACTGTTTTTT
.,TRBJ2-7,TRBV12-1,.,CASSFPVYEQYF,TGTGCCAGCAGCTTCCCCGTCTACGAGCAGTACTTC
.,TRBJ1-2,TRBV9,.,CASSVEDSYGYTF,TGTGCCAGCAGCGTAGAAGACAGCTATGGCTACACCTTC
once,TRBJ1-2,TRBV14,.,CASSQAKGNYGYTF,TGTGCCAGCAGCCAAGCGAAGGGCAACTATGGCTACACCTTC
.,TRBJ2-7,TRBV14,TRBD2,CASSQVGSSGPYEQYF,TGTGCCAGCAGCCAAGTAGGTTCTAGCGGCCCCTACGAGCAGTACTTC
once,TRBJ1-5,TRBV6-8,.,CASSFKGPGSFQPQHF,TGTGCCAGCAGTTTCAAGGGTCCTGGATCGTTTCAGCCCCAGCATTTT
.,TRBJ2-5,TRBV25-1,TRBD1,CASSVGGNRGGETQYF,TGTGCCAGCAGTGTTGGGGGCAACAGGGGCGGAGAGACCCAGTACTTC
.,TRBJ2-5,TRBV6-5,.,CASSYSRPAQETQYF,TGTGCCAGCAGTTACTCGAGGCCAGCCCAAGAGACCCAGTACTTC
.,TRBJ2-1,TRBV4-3,.,CASSQGQDRGEQFF,TGCGCCAGCAGCCAAGGTCAGGATCGGGGTGAGCAGTTCTTC
.,TRBJ1-6,TRBV6-6,.,CASSSTDGSPLHF,TGTGCCAGCAGTTCCACAGATGGTTCACCCCTCCACTTT
.,TRBJ2-7,TRBV28,TRBD2,CASSPGGGSYEQYF,TGTGCCAGCAGCCCCGGGGGGGGGTCCTACGAGCAGTACTTC
.,TRBJ2-7,TRBV27,.,CASSSGGGSYEQYF,TGTGCCAGCAGTTCCGGAGGGGGATCCTACGAGCAGTACTTC
.,TRBJ2-5,TRBV9,.,CASSVSSGRGEETQYF,TGTGCCAGCAGCGTTTCATCCGGGCGGGGTGAAGAGACCCAGTACTTC
.,TRBJ2-6,TRBV15,TRBD1,CATSRDFGTVTTARIMTF,TGTGCCACCAGCAGAGATTTTGGGACAGTCACAACCGCAAGAATAATGACTTTC
.,TRBJ2-1,TRBV27,.,CASSLINPGILGDEQFF,TGTGCCAGCAGTCTGATAAACCCAGGGATACTGGGCGATGAGCAGTTCTTC
.,TRBJ2-7,TRBV6-1,TRBD2,CASSGLAGGYEQYF,TGTGCCAGCAGCGGACTAGCGGGGGGCTACGAGCAGTACTTC
.,TRBJ1-2,TRBV13,.,CASSSLGVSDYGYTF,TGTGCCAGCAGCTCCCTCGGAGTGAGCGACTATGGCTACACCTTC
.,TRBJ1-1,TRBV5-1,TRBD1,CASSSRTGKMNTEAFF,TGCGCCAGCAGCTCTCGGACAGGGAAAATGAACACTGAAGCTTTCTTT
few,TRBJ1-5,TRBV10-1,.,CAPRRRERFQPQHF,TGCGCCCCCAGGCGCAGGGAAAGATTTCAGCCCCAGCATTTT
.,TRBJ2-7,TRBV25-1,.,CASSARGREIHEQYF,TGTGCCAGCAGTGCACGCGGCAGGGAAATCCACGAGCAGTACTTC
.,TRBJ1-3,TRBV10-2,.,CASRGGGPGNTIYF,TGCGCCAGCAGGGGAGGGGGGCCTGGAAACACCATATATTTT
.,TRBJ2-1,TRBV7-7,TRBD2,CASSLRLWSSGPYNEQFF,TGTGCTAGCAGCTTACGGTTGTGGTCTAGCGGGCCCTACAATGAGCAGTTCTTC
.,TRBJ1-2,TRBV5-8,.,CASSLGDPTGYTF,TGTGCCAGCAGCTTGGGGGACCCCACCGGCTACACCTTC
.,TRBJ1-1,TRBV7-8,.,CASSLRGDRMNTEAFF,TGTGCCAGCAGCTTAAGGGGGGACCGCATGAACACTGAAGCTTTCTTT
.,TRBJ1-2,TRBV10-3,.,CAISHPDRSYGYTF,TGTGCCATCAGTCACCCGGACAGAAGCTATGGCTACACCTTC
.,TRBJ2-3,TRBV19,TRBD2,CASRTLAGVTDTQYF,TGTGCCAGTAGGACCCTAGCGGGGGTGACAGATACGCAGTATTTT
.,TRBJ1-2,TRBV30,.,CAWRNMGTYGYTF,TGTGCCTGGAGAAATATGGGAACGTATGGCTACACCTTC
.,TRBJ2-1,TRBV18,.,CASSPRQDYYNEQFF,TGTGCCAGCTCACCCAGACAGGATTACTACAATGAGCAGTTCTTC
.,TRBJ1-2,TRBV5-1,.,CASSPQQGDYTF,TGCGCCAGCAGCCCCCAACAGGGAGACTACACCTTC
.,TRBJ2-3,TRBV7-2,.,CASSLGTGTITDTQYF,TGTGCCAGCAGCTTAGGCACCGGGACGATCACAGATACGCAGTATTTT
.,TRBJ1-1,TRBV9,.,CASSTRRDSEAFF,TGTGCCAGCAGCACCCGAAGAGACTCTGAAGCTTTCTTT
.,TRBJ2-1,TRBV7-2,.,CASSLNGWRDEQFF,TGTGCCAGCAGCCTAAACGGGTGGAGGGATGAGCAGTTCTTC
.,TRBJ1-5,TRBV5-1,.,CASSFQGGLNQPQHF,TGCGCCAGCAGCTTCCAGGGTGGTTTAAATCAGCCCCAGCATTTT
.,TRBJ1-1,TRBV27,TRBD1,CASSSRQGGLLNTEAFF,TGTGCCAGCAGTTCGCGACAGGGAGGTCTTTTGAACACTGAAGCTTTCTTT
.,TRBJ1-5,TRBV4-1,.,CASSPGHNQPQHF,TGCGCCAGCAGCCCCGGGCATAATCAGCCCCAGCATTTT
.,TRBJ1-1,TRBV7-7,.,CASSKTRDSEAFF,TGTGCCAGCAGCAAAACCAGGGATTCTGAAGCTTTCTTT
.,TRBJ1-4,TRBV6-6,TRBD1,CASRQPQGANEKLFF,TGTGCCAGCAGACAACCCCAGGGGGCTAATGAAAAACTGTTTTTT
.,TRBJ2-3,TRBV13,TRBD2,CASSSRTSGGTDTQYF,TGTGCCAGCAGCTCCCGGACTAGCGGGGGCACAGATACGCAGTATTTT
.,TRBJ2-5,TRBV4-1,.,CASSQVGGEQETQYF,TGCGCCAGCAGCCAAGTGGGCGGGGAGCAAGAGACCCAGTACTTC
.,TRBJ1-1,TRBV9,.,CASSPRGIRGAANMNTEAFF,TGTGCCAGCAGCCCACGCGGAATCCGGGGGGCAGCCAACATGAACACTGAAGCTTTCTTT